The rows below give T cell receptor beta chains drawn from one sample of a study of CD8+CD57+ T cells in acquired aplastic anemia. TCRdb re-analysed the reads in MiXCR, keeping a single row per CDR3 protein. The sample holds under 200,000 distinct CDR3 sequences, around 75% seen once. Sequences were obtained from sorted CD4+, CD8+, or CD8+CD57+ T cells (not recorded which) from PBMCs. Receptors originate from a human donor with aplastic anemia. The CDR3 runs from the conserved cysteine through the conserved F or W. The order of the fields is J gene, D gene, clone size, V gene, CDR3 DNA, CDR3 protein. A D gene is named only where the DNA matches it firmly. Clone size appears in some rows only: once, few, many, or a class for an expanded clone.

J: TRBJ1-1; D: NA; size: NA; V: TRBV20-1; DNA: TGCAGGGGATCCGGCAGCCTGAACACTGAAGCTTTCTTT; CDR3: CRGSGSLNTEAFF
J: TRBJ2-7; D: TRBD2; size: NA; V: TRBV30; DNA: TGTGCCTGGAGTGTACGAGGGAGGGCGTACTTC; CDR3: CAWSVRGRAYF
J: TRBJ1-2; D: NA; size: NA; V: TRBV11-2; DNA: TGTGCCAGCAGCTCAGGTGGGGGTCTCAACTATGGCTACACCTTC; CDR3: CASSSGGGLNYGYTF
J: TRBJ1-2; D: NA; size: NA; V: TRBV10-3; DNA: TGTGCCATCAGTGAGTCCCTGCTGCCCTACTATGGCTACACCTTC; CDR3: CAISESLLPYYGYTF
J: TRBJ2-5; D: NA; size: NA; V: TRBV12-5; DNA: TGTGCTAGTGGACCACAAGAGACCCAGTACTTC; CDR3: CASGPQETQYF
J: TRBJ2-2; D: NA; size: NA; V: TRBV2; DNA: TGTGCCAGCAGTTATAATCCAGGGGAAACCGGGGAGCTGTTTTTT; CDR3: CASSYNPGETGELFF
J: TRBJ2-7; D: TRBD1; size: NA; V: TRBV20-1; DNA: TGCAGTGCTAGAGATTTCCCAGCCCCACAGGGGTATGAGCAGTACTTC; CDR3: CSARDFPAPQGYEQYF
J: TRBJ2-1; D: NA; size: NA; V: TRBV20-1; DNA: TGCAGTGCTAGCCCCGGGGGAAGGTGGGATGAGCAGTTCTTC; CDR3: CSASPGGRWDEQFF
J: TRBJ2-1; D: NA; size: NA; V: TRBV2; DNA: TGTGCCAGCAGTATCTACAATGAGCAGTTCTTC; CDR3: CASSIYNEQFF
J: TRBJ1-1; D: TRBD1; size: NA; V: TRBV12-3/TRBV12-4; DNA: TGTGCCAGCAGTCCATCGGGACAGGTGAACACTGAAGCTTTCTTT; CDR3: CASSPSGQVNTEAFF
J: TRBJ1-2; D: NA; size: few; V: TRBV6-4; DNA: TGTGCCAGCAGCCCGACAGCTAACTATGGCTACACCTTC; CDR3: CASSPTANYGYTF
J: TRBJ1-1; D: NA; size: NA; V: TRBV7-6; DNA: TGTGCCAGCAGCTTAGCTGGGGGGAACACTGAAGCTTTCTTT; CDR3: CASSLAGGNTEAFF
J: TRBJ1-5; D: NA; size: NA; V: TRBV19; DNA: TGTGCCAGTAGTAAAGGTGGACCGTATAGCAATCAGCCCCAGCATTTT; CDR3: CASSKGGPYSNQPQHF
J: TRBJ1-2; D: NA; size: NA; V: TRBV7-9; DNA: TGTGCCAGCAGCCCAAATCTGGGTGGGGGCTACACCTTC; CDR3: CASSPNLGGGYTF